This T cell receptor beta chain came from a study of T cells in Graves' hyperthyroidism and ophthalmopathy. This clonotype showed up just a few times. Its antigen is as yet unknown. Findings and limits, study-wide: Progression to ophthalmopathy was predicted a median of approximately 6.4 months early.

Amplified TCR beta CDR3 regions derived from RNA transcripts. HTBI primers drove first-round RT-PCR of the TCR CDR3. TCRdb recomputed calls from the multiplex PCR reads with MiXCR, one row per CDR3 protein. The repertoire consists of about 720,000 distinct CDR3 sequences, with 16% occurring once and the leading ten covering around 7.7%. Trimming shortened V by 5 bases and J by 1 base, and 11 bases separated the two germline ends. The CDR3 covers 13 residues. Germline V gene lookup returns CDR1 GTSNPN and CDR2 SVGIG (reference sequence). This TCR was sampled from a man in his late teens or twenties with Graves' hyperthyroidism. The J gene is TRBJ1-1, the V gene TRBV30; D is perhaps TRBD1 (6 bases). Sequencing was carried out using blood. The CDR3 loop reads CAWARDTNTEAFF. The CDR3 coding sequence is TGTGCCTGGGCCCGGGACACGAACACTGAAGCTTTCTTT.